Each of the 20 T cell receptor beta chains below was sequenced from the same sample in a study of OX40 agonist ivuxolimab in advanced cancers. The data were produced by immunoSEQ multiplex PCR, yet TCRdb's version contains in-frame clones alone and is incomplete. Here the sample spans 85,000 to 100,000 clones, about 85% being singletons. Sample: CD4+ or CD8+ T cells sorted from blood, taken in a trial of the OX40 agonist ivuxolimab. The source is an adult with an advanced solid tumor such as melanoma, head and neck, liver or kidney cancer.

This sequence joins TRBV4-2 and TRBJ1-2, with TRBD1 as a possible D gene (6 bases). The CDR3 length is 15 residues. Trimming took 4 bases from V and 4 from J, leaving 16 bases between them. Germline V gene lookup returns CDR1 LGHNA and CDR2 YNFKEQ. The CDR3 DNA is TGTGCCAGCAGCCGTAACCGGGACACCGGCTATGGCTACACCTTC. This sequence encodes CASSRNRDTGYGYTF.

The CDR3 DNA reads as TGTGCCAGTAGTGCCCACCCCGGGACAGCGCTTTACAATGAGCAGTTCTTC. It specifies CASSAHPGTALYNEQFF. The chain employs TRBV19 and TRBJ2-1; 7 nucleotides agree with TRBD1. V gave up 5 bases and J gave up 4 bases; unmatched junction bases: 14. In germline, CDR1 is LNHDA, CDR2 SQIVND (reference sequence). This CDR3 region has 17 residues.

Here the CDR3 reads CASNSAGVTGTDTQYF. As DNA, the CDR3 is TGTGCCAGCAATTCAGCGGGAGTTACAGGCACAGATACGCAGTATTTT. The chain carries TRBV2 and TRBJ2-3; 8 bases are a match to TRBD2. Germline trimming cut 7 bases from V and 1 base from J; bases unmatched to any gene: 10. In germline, CDR1 is SNHLY, CDR2 FYNNEI. The CDR3 runs to 16 residues. The variable domain in full, with the rest retrieved from reference TRBV2 and TRBJ2-3, is EPEVTQTPSHQVTQMGQEVILRCVPISNHLYFYWYRQILGQKVEFLVSFYNNEISEKSEIFDDQFSVERPDGSNFTLKIRSTKLEDSAMYFCASNSAGVTGTDTQYFGPGTRLTVL.

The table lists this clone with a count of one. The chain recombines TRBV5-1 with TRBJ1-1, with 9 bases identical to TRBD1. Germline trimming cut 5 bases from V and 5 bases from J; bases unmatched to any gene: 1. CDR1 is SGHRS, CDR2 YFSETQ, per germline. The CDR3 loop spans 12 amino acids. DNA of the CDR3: TGCGCCAGCAGGGACAGGGGAACTGAAGCTTTCTTT. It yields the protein CASRDRGTEAFF.

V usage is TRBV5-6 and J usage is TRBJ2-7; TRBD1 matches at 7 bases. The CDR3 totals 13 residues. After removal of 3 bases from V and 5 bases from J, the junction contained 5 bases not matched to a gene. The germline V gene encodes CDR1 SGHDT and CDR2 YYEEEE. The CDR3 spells CASSSTGANEQYF. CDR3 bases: TGTGCCAGCAGCTCTACAGGGGCCAACGAGCAGTACTTC.

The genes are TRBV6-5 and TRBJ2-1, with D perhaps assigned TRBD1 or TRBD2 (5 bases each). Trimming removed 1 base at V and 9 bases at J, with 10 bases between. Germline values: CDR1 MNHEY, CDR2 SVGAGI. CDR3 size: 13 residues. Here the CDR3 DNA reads TGTGCCAGCAGTTACTACGGGACGGTTGAGCAGTTCTTC. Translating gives CASSYYGTVEQFF.

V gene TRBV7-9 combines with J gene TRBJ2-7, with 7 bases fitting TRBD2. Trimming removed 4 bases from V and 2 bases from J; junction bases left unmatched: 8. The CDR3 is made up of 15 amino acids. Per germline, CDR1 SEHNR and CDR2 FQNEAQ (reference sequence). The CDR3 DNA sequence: TGTGCCAGCAGCTCGAGACTAGCCACGACCTACGAGCAGTACTTC. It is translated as CASSSRLATTYEQYF.

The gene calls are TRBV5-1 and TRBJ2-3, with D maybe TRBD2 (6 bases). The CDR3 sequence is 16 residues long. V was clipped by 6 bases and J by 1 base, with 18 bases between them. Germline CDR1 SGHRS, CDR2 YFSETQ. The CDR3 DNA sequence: TGCGCCAGCACCAATAGGTTTGAGCGGGGCACAGATACGCAGTATTTT. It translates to CASTNRFERGTDTQYF. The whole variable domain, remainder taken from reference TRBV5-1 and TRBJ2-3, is KAGVTQTPRYLIKTRGQQVTLSCSPISGHRSVSWYQQTPGQGLQFLFEYFSETQRNKGNFPGRFSGRQFSNSRSEMNVSTLELGDSALYLCASTNRFERGTDTQYFGPGTRLTVL.

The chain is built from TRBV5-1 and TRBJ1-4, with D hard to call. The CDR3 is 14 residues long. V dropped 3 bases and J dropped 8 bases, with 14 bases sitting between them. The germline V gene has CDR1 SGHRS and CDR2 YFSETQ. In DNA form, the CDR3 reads TGCGCCAGCAGCTCGACCCGACCGGGAGAAAAACTGTTTTTT. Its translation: CASSSTRPGEKLFF.

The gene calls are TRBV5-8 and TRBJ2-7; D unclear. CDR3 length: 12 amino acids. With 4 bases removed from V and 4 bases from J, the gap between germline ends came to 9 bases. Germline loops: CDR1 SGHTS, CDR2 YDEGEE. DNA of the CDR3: TGTGCCAGCAGCCCCCGCAGGTACGAGCAGTACTTC. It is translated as CASSPRRYEQYF.

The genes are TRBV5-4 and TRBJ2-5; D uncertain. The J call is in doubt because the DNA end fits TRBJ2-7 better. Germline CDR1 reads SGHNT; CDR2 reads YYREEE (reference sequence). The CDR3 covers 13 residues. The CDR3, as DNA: TGTGCCAGCAGCTTAACGGTCCAAGACGAGCAGTACTTC. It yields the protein CASSLTVQDEQYF.

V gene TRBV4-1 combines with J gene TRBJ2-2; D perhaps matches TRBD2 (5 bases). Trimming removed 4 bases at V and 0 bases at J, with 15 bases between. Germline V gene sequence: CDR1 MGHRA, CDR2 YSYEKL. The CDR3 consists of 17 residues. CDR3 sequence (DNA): TGCGCCAGCAGCCTCCTCCCGGGGAGAACGAACACCGGGGAGCTGTTTTTT. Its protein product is CASSLLPGRTNTGELFF.

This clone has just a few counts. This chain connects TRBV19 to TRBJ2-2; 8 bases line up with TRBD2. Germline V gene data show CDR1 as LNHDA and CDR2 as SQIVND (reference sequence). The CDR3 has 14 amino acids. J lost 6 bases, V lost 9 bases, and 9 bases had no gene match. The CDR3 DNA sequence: TGTGCCAGCCGGGAGGGCCTGGGGTCCGGGGAGCTGTTTTTT. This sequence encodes CASREGLGSGELFF.

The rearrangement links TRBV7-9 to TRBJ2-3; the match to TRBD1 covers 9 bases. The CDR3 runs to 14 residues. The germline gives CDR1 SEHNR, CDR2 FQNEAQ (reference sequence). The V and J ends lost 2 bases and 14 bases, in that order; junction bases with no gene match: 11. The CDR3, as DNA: TGTGCCAGCAGCTTAAATGACAGGGGGTCGATTGCGTATTTT. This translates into CASSLNDRGSIAYF.

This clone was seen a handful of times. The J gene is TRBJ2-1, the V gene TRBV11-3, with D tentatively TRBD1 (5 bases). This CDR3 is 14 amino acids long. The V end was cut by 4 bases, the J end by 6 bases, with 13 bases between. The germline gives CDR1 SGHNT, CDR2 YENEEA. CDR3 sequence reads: CASSSRVTLNEQFF. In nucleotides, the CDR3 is TGTGCCAGCAGCTCCAGGGTCACCCTCAATGAGCAGTTCTTC.

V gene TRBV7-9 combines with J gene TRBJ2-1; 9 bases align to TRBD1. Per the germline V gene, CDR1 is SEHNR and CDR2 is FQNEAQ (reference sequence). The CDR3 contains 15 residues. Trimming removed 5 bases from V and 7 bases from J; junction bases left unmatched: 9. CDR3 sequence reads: CASSRSGTGSNEQFF. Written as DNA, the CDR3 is TGTGCCAGCAGCCGCAGCGGGACAGGGAGTAATGAGCAGTTCTTC.

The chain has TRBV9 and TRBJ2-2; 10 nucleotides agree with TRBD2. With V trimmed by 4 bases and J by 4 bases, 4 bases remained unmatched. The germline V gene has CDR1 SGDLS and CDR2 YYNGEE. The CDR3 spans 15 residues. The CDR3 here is CASSLRTSGTGELFF. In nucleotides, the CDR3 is TGTGCCAGCAGCCTGCGGACTAGCGGCACCGGGGAGCTGTTTTTT.

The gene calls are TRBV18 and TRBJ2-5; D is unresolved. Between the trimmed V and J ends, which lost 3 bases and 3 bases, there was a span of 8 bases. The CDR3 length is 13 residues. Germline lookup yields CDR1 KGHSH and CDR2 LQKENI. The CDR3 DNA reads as TGTGCCAGCTCACCGATAAGGGAAGAGACCCAGTACTTC. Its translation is CASSPIREETQYF.

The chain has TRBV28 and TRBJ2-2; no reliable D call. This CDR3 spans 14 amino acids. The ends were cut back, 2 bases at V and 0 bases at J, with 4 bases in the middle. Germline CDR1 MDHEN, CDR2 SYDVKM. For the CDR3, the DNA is TGTGCCAGCAGTTTAGGTACGAACACCGGGGAGCTGTTTTTT. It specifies CASSLGTNTGELFF.

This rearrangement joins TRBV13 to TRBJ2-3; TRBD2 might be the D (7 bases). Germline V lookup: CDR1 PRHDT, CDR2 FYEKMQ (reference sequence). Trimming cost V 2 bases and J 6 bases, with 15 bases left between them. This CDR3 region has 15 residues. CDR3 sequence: CASSLLVEGGDTQYF. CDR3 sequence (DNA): TGTGCCAGCAGCTTACTCGTGGAGGGGGGGGATACGCAGTATTTT.